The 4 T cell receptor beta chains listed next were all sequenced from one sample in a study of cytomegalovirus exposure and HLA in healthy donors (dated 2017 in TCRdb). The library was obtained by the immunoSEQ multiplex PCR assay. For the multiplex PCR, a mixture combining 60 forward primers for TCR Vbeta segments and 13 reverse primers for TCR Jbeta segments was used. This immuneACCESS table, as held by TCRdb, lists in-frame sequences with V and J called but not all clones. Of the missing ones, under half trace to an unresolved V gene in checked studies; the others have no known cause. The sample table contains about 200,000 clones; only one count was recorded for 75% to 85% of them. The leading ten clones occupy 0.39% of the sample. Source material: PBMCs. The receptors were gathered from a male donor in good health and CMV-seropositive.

The CDR3 region is CASSTIGTGGNTEAFF. CDR3 nucleotide sequence: TGTGCCAGCAGCACAATCGGGACAGGGGGCAACACTGAAGCTTTCTTT. V gene TRBV5-4 combines with J gene TRBJ1-1, with 12 nucleotides matching TRBD1. The CDR3 extends over 16 amino acids. V lost 4 bases and J lost 2; bases outside the gene matches: 6. Germline V CDR1 and CDR2: SGHNT, YYREEE (reference sequence).

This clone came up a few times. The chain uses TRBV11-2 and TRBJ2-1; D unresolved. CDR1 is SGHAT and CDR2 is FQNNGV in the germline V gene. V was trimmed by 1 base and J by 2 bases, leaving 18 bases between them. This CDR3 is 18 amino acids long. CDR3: CASSLGKVGSPTYNEQFF. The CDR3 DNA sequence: TGTGCCAGCAGCTTAGGAAAAGTGGGTAGCCCCACCTACAATGAGCAGTTCTTC. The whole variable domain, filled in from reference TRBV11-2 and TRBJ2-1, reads EAGVAQSPRYKIIEKRQSVAFWCNPISGHATLYWYQQILGQGPKLLIQFQNNGVVDDSQLPKDRFSAERLKGVDSTLKIQPAKLEDSAVYLCASSLGKVGSPTYNEQFFGPGTRLTVL.

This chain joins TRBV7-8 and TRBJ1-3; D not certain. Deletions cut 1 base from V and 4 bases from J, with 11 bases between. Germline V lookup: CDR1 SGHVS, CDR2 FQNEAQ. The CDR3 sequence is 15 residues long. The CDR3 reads CASSLVAVRGNTIYF. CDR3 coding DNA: TGTGCCAGCAGCTTAGTAGCCGTGCGGGGAAACACCATATATTTT.

Here the CDR3 DNA reads TGTGCCAGCAGCTTCGACACAGGGTTGGGGGGGGAGCAGTACTTC. It codes for CASSFDTGLGGEQYF. V usage is TRBV7-3 and J usage is TRBJ2-7, with a tentative D call TRBD2 (7 bases). This CDR3 has 15 amino acids. CDR1 is SGHTA and CDR2 is FQGTGA in the germline V gene. Trimming left V 3 bases short and J 7 bases short, with 19 bases between.